This T cell receptor (beta chain) was identified during a study of HIV-infected patients and healthy controls. Study outcomes and limitations: CDR3 sharing between individuals was lower in HIV-infected patients than in healthy controls.

There are many counts of this clonotype. Its antigen is currently unknown. Alpha and beta constant-region primers primed reverse transcription of about 500 ng RNA. Alpha and beta chain libraries were made separately by chain-specific third strand synthesis with multiplexing indices. TCRdb processed the 5' RACE reads anew with MiXCR; each CDR3 protein has one entry. The sample lists about 10,000 distinct CDR3 sequences, over 7% seen once, with over 4.5% in the top ten. Germline CDR1 and CDR2: MDHEN and SYDVKM. The CDR3 consists of 12 residues. V shed 4 bases and J shed 12 bases, with 15 bases lying between them. No cell fractionation was done, so the repertoire covers all unsorted peripheral blood T cells.

The chain has TRBV28 and TRBJ2-5, with D perhaps TRBD1 (6 bases). The TCR sequence derives from an adult in good health. The sequenced sample was blood. The chain's CDR3 is CASSSGQRTKYF. CDR3 coding DNA: TGTGCCAGCAGTTCCGGACAGCGAACCAAGTACTTC. The full variable domain, completed using reference TRBV28 and TRBJ2-5, is DVKVTQSSRYLVKRTGEKVFLECVQDMDHENMFWYRQDPGLGLRLIYFSYDVKMKEKGDIPEGYSVSREKKERFSLILESASTNQTSMYLCASSSGQRTKYFGPGTRLLVL.